A single sample is the source of the 17 T cell receptor beta chains below, sequenced in a study of blood T cell repertoires in COVID-19 (dated by TCRdb to 2018 to 2020). The receptor library was made with the immunoSEQ multiplex PCR assay. TCRdb carries this immuneACCESS record with in-frame sequences only. Its versions omit some clonotypes, under half of them owing to an unresolved V gene in the studies checked, with the rest unexplained. The sample table shows under 300,000 clones, and about 85% are seen once. Of the sample, under 6.5% is held by the ten largest clones. Sequenced sample: PBMCs or T cells enriched from blood (not recorded which). The receptors originated from a woman aged 25-40 years with acute COVID-19.

This clone was seen only once. Here the CDR3 reads CSASHQGGEFF. Written as DNA, the CDR3 is TGCAGTGCTAGTCACCAGGGGGGTGAGTTCTTC. The rearrangement joins TRBV20-1 to TRBJ2-1, with D possibly TRBD1 on 7 matching bases. Between the trimmed V and J ends, which lost 3 bases and 14 bases, there was a span of 14 bases. The CDR3 extends over 11 amino acids. The V gene's germline CDR1 is DFQATT and CDR2 SNEGSKA (reference sequence).

The chain uses TRBV6-5 and TRBJ2-7, with 8 positions matching TRBD2. V trimming: 1 base; J trimming: 5 bases; junction bases outside the gene matches: 7. The germline CDR1 and CDR2 sequences are MNHEY and SVGAGI. The CDR3 is 15 residues long. CDR3 bases: TGTGCCAGCAGTTACTATCCGGGAGGGCCTAACGAGCAGTACTTC. Encoded protein: CASSYYPGGPNEQYF.

V and J are TRBV28 and TRBJ2-7; TRBD1 aligns across 11 bases. This CDR3 contains 14 residues. From germline, CDR1 is MDHEN and CDR2 SYDVKM. The J segment lost 2 bases and the V segment lost 7 bases, leaving 4 bases of the junction unmatched. The CDR3 loop is CASIGDRGTYEQYF. CDR3 nucleotide sequence: TGTGCCAGCATCGGGGACAGGGGGACCTACGAGCAGTACTTC.

V gene TRBV7-8 combines with J gene TRBJ2-1, with 7 bases identical to TRBD2. The V gene end was trimmed by 4 bases and the J gene end by 9 bases; junction bases not matched to a gene: 9. The germline gives CDR1 SGHVS, CDR2 FQNEAQ. The CDR3 runs 14 residues. The CDR3 DNA reads as TGTGCCAGCAGCTCGATCCTAGCGGACACTGAGCAGTTCTTC. This sequence encodes CASSSILADTEQFF.

The table lists this clone with a count of one. The J gene is TRBJ2-2, the V gene TRBV3-1 (or the pseudogene TRBV3-2), with TRBD2 as a possible D gene (6 bases). With 1 base removed from V and 1 base from J, the gap between germline ends came to 13 bases. The CDR3 spans 17 residues. The germline V gene encodes CDR1 LGHDT and CDR2 YNNKEL (reference sequence). For the CDR3, the DNA is TGTGCCAGCAGCCAAGGTGGACTAAGATTGAACACCGGGGAGCTGTTTTTT. Translated, it gives CASSQGGLRLNTGELFF.

This chain connects TRBV27 to TRBJ2-7; 13 positions match TRBD2. Unmatched junction bases numbered 4, after V lost 5 bases and J lost 3 bases. Per the germline V gene, CDR1 is MNHEY and CDR2 is SMNVEV (reference sequence). The length of the CDR3 is 15 residues. The CDR3 loop is CASSPGLAGFYEQYF. The CDR3 DNA reads as TGTGCCAGCAGTCCGGGACTAGCGGGATTCTACGAGCAGTACTTC.

This clone was detected only once. This sequence joins TRBV28 and TRBJ2-7, with TRBD2 matching over 8 bases. Germline loops: CDR1 MDHEN, CDR2 SYDVKM. This CDR3 spans 15 amino acids. With 6 bases clipped from V and 4 bases from J, the junction kept 11 bases outside the gene matches. The CDR3 loop is CASSPPETSVYEQYF. CDR3 in DNA: TGTGCCAGCAGCCCCCCCGAGACTAGCGTATACGAGCAGTACTTC.

V usage is TRBV28 and J usage is TRBJ2-7; TRBD1 matches at 11 bases. This CDR3 spans 17 amino acids. The germline V gene has CDR1 MDHEN and CDR2 SYDVKM. Trimming removed 3 bases from V and 1 base from J; junction bases left unmatched: 8. The CDR3 bases are TGTGCCAGCAGTTTCTTGCGCCGGGACAGGGGGTCCTACGAGCAGTACTTC. This gives the protein CASSFLRRDRGSYEQYF.

The V and J genes are TRBV4-1 and TRBJ1-5; D gene unclear. Trimming removed 1 base from V and 2 bases from J, with 15 bases in between. The CDR3 covers 17 residues. Germline CDR1 MGHRA, CDR2 YSYEKL. The chain's CDR3 is CASSQVGRVRGNQPQHF. The CDR3 nucleotides are TGCGCCAGCAGCCAAGTTGGTCGGGTTCGGGGCAATCAGCCCCAGCATTTT.

V is TRBV29-1 and J is TRBJ2-1; D might be TRBD2 (6 bases). The CDR3 runs to 14 residues. From germline, CDR1 is SQVTM and CDR2 ANQGSEA. V was cut by 6 bases and J by 5 bases, with 17 bases left in between. DNA for the CDR3: TGCAGCGTAGTCCTAGGGGAGGCACACAATGAGCAGTTCTTC. Translation: CSVVLGEAHNEQFF.

This clone was observed once. This chain connects TRBV27 to TRBJ2-6; tentatively, D is TRBD2 (5 bases). The CDR3 length is 17 residues. CDR1 and CDR2 from the germline V gene are MNHEY and SMNVEV (reference sequence). V was cut by 1 base and J by 1 base, with 11 bases left in between. The CDR3 nucleotides read TGTGCCAGCAGTTTATACGGGGAGCTATCTGGGGCCAACGTCCTGACTTTC. This gives the protein CASSLYGELSGANVLTF.

This sequence joins TRBV24-1 and TRBJ2-5; 10 nucleotides agree with TRBD1. In germline, CDR1 is KGHDR, CDR2 SFDVKD. This CDR3 has 16 residues. J was trimmed by 0 bases and V by 4 bases; bases with no gene match: 4. CDR3 in amino acids: CATSDGGTGDQETQYF. The CDR3 DNA is TGTGCCACCAGTGACGGAGGGACAGGGGACCAAGAGACCCAGTACTTC.

This sequence joins TRBV6-2 or TRBV6-3 and TRBJ1-4, with D perhaps TRBD1 (5 bases). The CDR3 loop spans 15 amino acids. The V end was cut by 4 bases, the J end by 5 bases, with 14 bases between. The germline CDR1 and CDR2 sequences are MNHEY and SVGEGT. The CDR3: CASSSPEGRNEKLFF. The CDR3 region has the DNA TGTGCCAGCAGTTCCCCGGAGGGGAGAAATGAAAAACTGTTTTTT.

This clone was detected a few times. The genes are TRBV30 and TRBJ1-4; unclear D gene. The CDR3 has 12 amino acids. V was clipped by 3 bases and J by 7 bases, with 9 bases between them. From germline, CDR1 is GTSNPN and CDR2 SVGIG (reference sequence). In nucleotides, the CDR3 is TGTGCCTGGAGCCTAGGTAGTGAAAAACTGTTTTTT. Protein product: CAWSLGSEKLFF.

The rearrangement links TRBV27 to TRBJ1-6, with 8 nucleotides matching TRBD1. CDR3 length equals 14 residues. The V gene's germline CDR1 is MNHEY and CDR2 SMNVEV (reference sequence). After removal of 4 bases from V and 7 bases from J, the junction contained 3 bases not matched to a gene. CDR3 in amino acids: CASSSGTGNSPLHF. The CDR3 bases are TGTGCCAGCAGTTCCGGGACAGGCAATTCACCCCTCCACTTT.

The chain links TRBV28 to TRBJ2-7, with D possibly being TRBD2 (5 bases). Trimming took off 2 bases at V and 2 bases at J, with 13 bases between the two ends. The CDR3 extends over 15 amino acids. The V gene's germline CDR1 is MDHEN and CDR2 SYDVKM. The CDR3 sequence: CASSLSRDYPYEQYF. DNA for the CDR3: TGTGCCAGCAGTTTAAGTCGCGACTACCCCTACGAGCAGTACTTC.

This clone was detected once. This chain connects TRBV4-3 to TRBJ1-2; D possibly corresponds to TRBD1 (5 bases). The CDR3 totals 16 residues. CDR1 is LGHNA and CDR2 is YSLEER in the germline V gene. V dropped 2 bases and J dropped 0 bases, with 13 bases sitting between them. The CDR3 DNA reads as TGCGCCAGCAGCCAAAGACCCGGGGGGGCTAACTATGGCTACACCTTC. Residues: CASSQRPGGANYGYTF.